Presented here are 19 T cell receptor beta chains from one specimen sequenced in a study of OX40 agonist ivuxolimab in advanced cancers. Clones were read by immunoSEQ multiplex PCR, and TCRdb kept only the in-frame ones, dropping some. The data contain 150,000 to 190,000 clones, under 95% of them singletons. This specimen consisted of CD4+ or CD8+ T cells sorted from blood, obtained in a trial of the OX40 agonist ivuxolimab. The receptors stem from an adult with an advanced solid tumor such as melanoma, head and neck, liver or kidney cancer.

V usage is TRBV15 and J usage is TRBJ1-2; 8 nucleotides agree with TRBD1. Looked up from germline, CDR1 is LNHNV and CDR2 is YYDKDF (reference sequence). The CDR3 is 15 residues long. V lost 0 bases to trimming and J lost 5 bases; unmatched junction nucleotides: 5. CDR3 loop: CATSREGTGMYGYTF. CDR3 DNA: TGTGCCACCAGCAGAGAGGGGACAGGCATGTATGGCTACACCTTC. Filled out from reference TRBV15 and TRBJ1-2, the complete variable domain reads DAMVIQNPRYQVTQFGKPVTLSCSQTLNHNVMYWYQQKSSQAPKLLFHYYDKDFNNEADTPDNFQSRRPNTSFCFLDIRSPGLGDTAMYLCATSREGTGMYGYTFGSGTRLTVV.

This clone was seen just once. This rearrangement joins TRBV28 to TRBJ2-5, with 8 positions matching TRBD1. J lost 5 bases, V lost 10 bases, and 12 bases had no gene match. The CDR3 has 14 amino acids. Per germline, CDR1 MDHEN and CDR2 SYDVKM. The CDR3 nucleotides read TGTGCCACCAACTCGCAGGGGGCGGGGGAGACCCAGTACTTC. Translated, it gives CATNSQGAGETQYF.

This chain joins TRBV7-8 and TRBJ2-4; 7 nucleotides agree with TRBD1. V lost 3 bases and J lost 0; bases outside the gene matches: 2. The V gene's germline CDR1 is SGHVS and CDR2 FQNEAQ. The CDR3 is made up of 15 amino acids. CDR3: CASSFQGEAKNIQYF. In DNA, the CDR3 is TGTGCCAGCAGCTTTCAGGGGGAAGCCAAAAACATTCAGTACTTC.

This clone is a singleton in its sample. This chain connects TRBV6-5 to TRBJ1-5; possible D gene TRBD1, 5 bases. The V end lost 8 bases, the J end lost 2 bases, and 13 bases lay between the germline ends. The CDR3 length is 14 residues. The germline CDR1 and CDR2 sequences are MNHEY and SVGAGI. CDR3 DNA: TGTGCCAGCGGTACGGGGCTTGGCAATCAGCCCCAGCATTTT. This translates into CASGTGLGNQPQHF.

The CDR3 loop reads CASSLTVGSGNTIYF. CDR3 DNA: TGTGCCAGCAGCTTGACAGTAGGTTCTGGAAACACCATATATTTT. The genes are TRBV7-2 and TRBJ1-3, with a tentative D call TRBD1 (5 bases). This CDR3 has 15 amino acids. V was pared by 3 bases and J by 1 base, with 10 bases between. Germline V lookup: CDR1 SGHTA, CDR2 FQGNSA.

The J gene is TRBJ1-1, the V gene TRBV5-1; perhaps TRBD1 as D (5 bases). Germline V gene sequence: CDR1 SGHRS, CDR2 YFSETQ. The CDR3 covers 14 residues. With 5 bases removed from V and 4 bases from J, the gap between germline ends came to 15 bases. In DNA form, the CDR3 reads TGCGCCAGCAGATCGGGGGAACTAACCACTGAAGCTTTCTTT. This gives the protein CASRSGELTTEAFF. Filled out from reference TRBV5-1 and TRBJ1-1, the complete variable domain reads KAGVTQTPRYLIKTRGQQVTLSCSPISGHRSVSWYQQTPGQGLQFLFEYFSETQRNKGNFPGRFSGRQFSNSRSEMNVSTLELGDSALYLCASRSGELTTEAFFGQGTRLTVV.

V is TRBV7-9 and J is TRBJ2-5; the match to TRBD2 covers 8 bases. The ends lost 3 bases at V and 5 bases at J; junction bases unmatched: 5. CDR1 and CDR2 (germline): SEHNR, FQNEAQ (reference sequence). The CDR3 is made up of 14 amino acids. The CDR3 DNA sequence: TGTGCCAGCAGCTTTAGCGGGGCGCGGGAGACCCAGTACTTC. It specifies CASSFSGARETQYF.

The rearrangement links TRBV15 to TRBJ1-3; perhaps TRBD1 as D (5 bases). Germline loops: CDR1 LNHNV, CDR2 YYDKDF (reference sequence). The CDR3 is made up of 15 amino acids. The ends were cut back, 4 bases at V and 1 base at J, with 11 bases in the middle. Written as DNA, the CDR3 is TGTGCCACCAGCACGAGGCCAGGGTCTGGAAACACCATATATTTT. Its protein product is CATSTRPGSGNTIYF.

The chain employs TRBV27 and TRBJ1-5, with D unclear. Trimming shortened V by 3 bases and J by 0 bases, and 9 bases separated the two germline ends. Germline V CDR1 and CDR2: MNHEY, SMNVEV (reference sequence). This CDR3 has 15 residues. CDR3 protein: CASSFSHYSNQPQHF. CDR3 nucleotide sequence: TGTGCCAGCAGTTTTTCACATTATAGCAATCAGCCCCAGCATTTT.

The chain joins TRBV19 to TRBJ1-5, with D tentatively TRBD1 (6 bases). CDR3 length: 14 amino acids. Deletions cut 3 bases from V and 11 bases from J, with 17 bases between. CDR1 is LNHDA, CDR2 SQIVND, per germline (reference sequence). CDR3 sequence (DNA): TGTGCCAGTAGTATCGGGACATTATCTTCAGCCCAGCATTTT. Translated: CASSIGTLSSAQHF.

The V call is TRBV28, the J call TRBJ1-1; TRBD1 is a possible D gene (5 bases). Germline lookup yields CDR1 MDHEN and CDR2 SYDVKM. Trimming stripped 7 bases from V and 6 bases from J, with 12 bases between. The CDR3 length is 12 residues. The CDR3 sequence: CASIDSWAEAFF. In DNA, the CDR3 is TGTGCCAGCATTGACAGTTGGGCTGAAGCTTTCTTT. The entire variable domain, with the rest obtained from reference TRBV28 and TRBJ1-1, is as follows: DVKVTQSSRYLVKRTGEKVFLECVQDMDHENMFWYRQDPGLGLRLIYFSYDVKMKEKGDIPEGYSVSREKKERFSLILESASTNQTSMYLCASIDSWAEAFFGQGTRLTVV.

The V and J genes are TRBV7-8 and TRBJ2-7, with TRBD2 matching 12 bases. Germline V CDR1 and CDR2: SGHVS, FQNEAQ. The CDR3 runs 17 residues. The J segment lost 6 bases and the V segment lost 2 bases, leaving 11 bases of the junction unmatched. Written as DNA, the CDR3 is TGTGCCAGCAGCTTAACCTCATTGACTAGCGGGAGAGGCGAGCAGTACTTC. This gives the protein CASSLTSLTSGRGEQYF.

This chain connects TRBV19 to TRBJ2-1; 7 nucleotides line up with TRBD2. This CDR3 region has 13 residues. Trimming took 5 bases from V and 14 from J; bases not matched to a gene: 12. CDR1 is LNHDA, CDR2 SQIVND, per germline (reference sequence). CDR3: CASSPRGGSDEFF. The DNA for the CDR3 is TGTGCCAGTAGTCCCCGAGGCGGGAGTGATGAGTTCTTC.

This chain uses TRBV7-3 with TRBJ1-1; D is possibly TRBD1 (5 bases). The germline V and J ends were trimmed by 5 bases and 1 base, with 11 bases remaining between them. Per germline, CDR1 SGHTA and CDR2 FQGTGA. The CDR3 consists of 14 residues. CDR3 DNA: TGTGCCAGCAGCGTGGGACTACAGAACACTGAAGCTTTCTTT. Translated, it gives CASSVGLQNTEAFF.

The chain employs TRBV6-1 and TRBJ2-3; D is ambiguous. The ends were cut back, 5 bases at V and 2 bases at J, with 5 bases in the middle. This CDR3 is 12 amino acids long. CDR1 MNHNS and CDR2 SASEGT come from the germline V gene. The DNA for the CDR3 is TGTGCCAGCAGTAAGAACACAGATACGCAGTATTTT. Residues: CASSKNTDTQYF.

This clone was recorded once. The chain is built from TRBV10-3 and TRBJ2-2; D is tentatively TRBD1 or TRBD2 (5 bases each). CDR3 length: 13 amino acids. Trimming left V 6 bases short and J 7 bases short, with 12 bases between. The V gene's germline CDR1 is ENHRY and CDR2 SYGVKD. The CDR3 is CAIRGDRGGELFF. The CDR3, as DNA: TGTGCCATCAGAGGGGACCGGGGCGGGGAGCTGTTTTTT.

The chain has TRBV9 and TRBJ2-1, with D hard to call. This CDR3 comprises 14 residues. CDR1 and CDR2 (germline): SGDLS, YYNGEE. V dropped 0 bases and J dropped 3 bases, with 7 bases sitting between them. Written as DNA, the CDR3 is TGTGCCAGCAGCGTAGTTTCTAGCTACAATGAGCAGTTCTTC. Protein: CASSVVSSYNEQFF.

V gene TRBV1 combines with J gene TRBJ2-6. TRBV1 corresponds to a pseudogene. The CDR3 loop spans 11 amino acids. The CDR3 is CTSREANVLTF. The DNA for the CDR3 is TGCACCAGCAGGGAGGCCAACGTCCTGACTTTC.

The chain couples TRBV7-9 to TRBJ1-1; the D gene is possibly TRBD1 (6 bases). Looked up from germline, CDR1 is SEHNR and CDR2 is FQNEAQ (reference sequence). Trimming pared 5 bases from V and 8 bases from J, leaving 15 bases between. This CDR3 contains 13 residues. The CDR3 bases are TGTGCCAGCAGCCCCGGGGGGACACCGGAAGCTTTCTTT. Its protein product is CASSPGGTPEAFF.